This entry lists 10 T cell receptor beta chains sequenced from one sample in a study of Graves' ophthalmopathy and Graves' hyperthyroidism. TCR beta CDR3 amplification used RNA transcripts. Second-round multiplex PCR came after a first-round RT-PCR that employed HTBI primers. TCRdb re-derived calls from the multiplex PCR reads in MiXCR, one entry per CDR3 protein. Among nearly 400,000 distinct CDR3 sequences listed, around 16% were seen once. The sequenced material came from peripheral blood. The receptors were gathered from a woman in her late teens or twenties with Graves' ophthalmopathy.

In this sample, this clonotype turned up many times. CDR3 coding DNA: TGTGCCAGCAGCCTGCGCGTCGGCAATCAGCCCCAGCATTTT. Amino acids: CASSLRVGNQPQHF. The chain recombines TRBV7-8 with TRBJ1-5, with D unresolved. The germline CDR1 and CDR2 sequences are SGHVS and FQNEAQ. Trimming removed 5 bases from V and 2 bases from J, with 10 bases in between. The length of the CDR3 is 14 residues.

In its sample, this clonotype was seen many times. V is TRBV29-1 and J is TRBJ1-1; D not resolved. CDR3 length: 11 amino acids. V was trimmed by 8 bases and J by 5 bases, leaving 12 bases between them. Germline V CDR1 and CDR2: SQVTM, ANQGSEA. CDR3 protein: CSLQVETEAFF. DNA for the CDR3: TGCAGCCTCCAAGTCGAGACTGAAGCTTTCTTT.

This clonotype was seen at least ten times. The V and J genes are TRBV9 and TRBJ2-5; no reliable D call. The V end was cut by 2 bases, the J end by 1 base, with 9 bases between. CDR3 length equals 14 residues. Germline values: CDR1 SGDLS, CDR2 YYNGEE. CDR3 nucleotides: TGTGCCAGCAGCGTGACACCAATCCAAGAGACCCAGTACTTC. Translation gives CASSVTPIQETQYF.

The sample holds many counts of this clonotype. This chain connects TRBV11-3 to TRBJ2-2, with 9 bases aligning to TRBD1. This CDR3 spans 15 amino acids. Germline CDR1 is SGHNT and CDR2 is YENEEA. Trimming at V came to 5 bases and at J to 1 base, leaving 2 bases not matched to a gene. DNA for the CDR3: TGTGCCAGCAGCAAGGGACAGGGGAACACCGGGGAGCTGTTTTTT. Protein product: CASSKGQGNTGELFF.

This clonotype has a count of ten or more. V gene TRBV20-1 combines with J gene TRBJ1-5; TRBD1 matches 8 bases. Germline V lookup: CDR1 DFQATT, CDR2 SNEGSKA (reference sequence). The V and J ends lost 4 bases and 6 bases, in that order; junction bases with no gene match: 8. The CDR3 spans 14 residues. CDR3 nucleotides: TGCAGTGCTAAGCCCGACAGGGGAGTTCAGCCCCAGCATTTT. Protein product: CSAKPDRGVQPQHF.

Many counts were recorded for this clonotype. The CDR3 DNA sequence: TGTGCCAGCAGGAGAGGGGTCAGCTCCTACGAGCAGTACTTC. Translated, it gives CASRRGVSSYEQYF. V and J are TRBV2 and TRBJ2-7; TRBD1 or TRBD2 may be the D gene (5 bases each). The CDR3 runs to 14 residues. Looked up from germline, CDR1 is SNHLY and CDR2 is FYNNEI. Deletions cut 6 bases from V and 0 bases from J, with 12 bases between.

The DNA for the CDR3 is TGCAGCGTTCAGGGGGGGACCAAAAACATTCAGTACTTC. Protein sequence: CSVQGGTKNIQYF. The rearrangement joins TRBV29-1 to TRBJ2-4, with D perhaps assigned TRBD1 or TRBD2 (7 bases each). CDR1 SQVTM and CDR2 ANQGSEA come from the germline V gene. The CDR3 extends over 13 amino acids. V lost 5 bases and J 2 bases, leaving 10 bases between the germline ends. Drawing the rest from reference TRBV29-1 and TRBJ2-4, the complete variable domain is SAVISQKPSRDICQRGTSLTIQCQVDSQVTMMFWYRQQPGQSLTLIATANQGSEATYESGFVIDKFPISRPNLTFSTLTVSNMSPEDSSIYLCSVQGGTKNIQYFGAGTRLSVL.

This clonotype was detected many times. CDR3 amino acids: CASSLKLQGADTEAFF. CDR3 sequence (DNA): TGTGCCAGCAGCCTCAAATTACAGGGGGCAGACACTGAAGCTTTCTTT. The chain has TRBV28 and TRBJ1-1; 9 nucleotides match TRBD1. From germline, CDR1 is MDHEN and CDR2 SYDVKM. This CDR3 contains 16 residues. The J segment lost 3 bases and the V segment lost 6 bases, leaving 11 bases of the junction unmatched. Using reference TRBV28 and TRBJ1-1 for the parts outside the CDR3, the full variable domain is DVKVTQSSRYLVKRTGEKVFLECVQDMDHENMFWYRQDPGLGLRLIYFSYDVKMKEKGDIPEGYSVSREKKERFSLILESASTNQTSMYLCASSLKLQGADTEAFFGQGTRLTVV.

This clonotype was seen more than once but under ten times. The rearrangement joins TRBV20-1 to TRBJ1-1; D may be TRBD1 (6 bases). V lost 3 bases and J lost 0, with 11 bases in between. This CDR3 has 14 amino acids. Germline CDR1 reads DFQATT; CDR2 reads SNEGSKA (reference sequence). The CDR3 DNA is TGCAGTGCTAGGGATCAGGGGCTGAACACTGAAGCTTTCTTT. Its translation: CSARDQGLNTEAFF.

At least ten counts were recorded for this clonotype. The V call is TRBV9, the J call TRBJ1-6; a weak D match, TRBD1 (5 bases). The germline CDR1 and CDR2 sequences are SGDLS and YYNGEE. CDR3 length: 15 amino acids. The germline V and J ends were trimmed by 3 bases and 7 bases, with 14 bases remaining between them. CDR3 protein: CASSGTRDGNSPLHF. Written as DNA, the CDR3 is TGTGCCAGCAGCGGAACTCGGGACGGAAATTCACCCCTCCACTTT.